Listed here are 24 T cell receptor beta chains from one sample, sequenced in a study of T cells in Graves' hyperthyroidism and ophthalmopathy. From RNA transcripts, TCR beta CDR3 regions were amplified. HTBI primers were employed in a first-round RT-PCR of the TCR CDR3. One entry per CDR3 protein, called by TCRdb with MiXCR from the multiplex PCR reads. The repertoire includes about 400,000 distinct CDR3 sequences, more than 12% of them detected once, and around a third sits in the top ten. The material sequenced was blood. The receptors here all came from a woman aged 30 to 39 with Graves' hyperthyroidism.

This clonotype was counted only a few times. This sequence joins TRBV24-1 and TRBJ2-2; 8 bases match TRBD1. The trim removed 4 bases at V and 6 bases at J, leaving 15 bases unmatched. There are 18 residues in the CDR3. From germline, CDR1 is KGHDR and CDR2 SFDVKD. Here the CDR3 DNA reads TGTGCCACCAGTGACTCACCCTGGACAGGGAGGAGGTCCGGGGAGCTGTTTTTT. Amino acid sequence: CATSDSPWTGRRSGELFF.

This clonotype has ten or more counts. The chain recombines TRBV27 with TRBJ1-2, with TRBD1 identical over 9 bases. Germline assignment: CDR1 MNHEY and CDR2 SMNVEV (reference sequence). This CDR3 comprises 16 residues. Losses at the gene ends were 5 bases for V and 8 bases for J; bases not matched to a gene: 15. Written as DNA, the CDR3 is TGTGCCAGCAGTCAATATGGGGGACAGGGAAATTCGGGCTACACCTTC. It specifies CASSQYGGQGNSGYTF.

This chain connects TRBV29-1 to TRBJ2-7, with 9 bases fitting TRBD1. V lost 2 bases and J lost 4; bases outside the gene matches: 6. From germline, CDR1 is SQVTM and CDR2 ANQGSEA. There are 14 residues in the CDR3. The CDR3 DNA reads TGCAGCGTTGAAATTGGCGGGACAGGGTACGAGCAGTACTTC. Amino acid sequence: CSVEIGGTGYEQYF.

This clonotype occurred a few times. The V gene is TRBV29-1, the J gene TRBJ1-2; D is unresolved. With 6 bases removed from V and 4 bases from J, the gap between germline ends came to 9 bases. Germline V gives CDR1 SQVTM, CDR2 ANQGSEA. The CDR3 is 11 amino acids. CDR3: CSVGSGYGYTF. In DNA, the CDR3 is TGCAGCGTCGGTAGTGGCTATGGCTACACCTTC.

This clonotype was seen only a few times. The chain recombines TRBV5-1 with TRBJ2-1; 10 bases match TRBD1. CDR1 SGHRS and CDR2 YFSETQ come from the germline V gene. The CDR3 consists of 14 residues. V was clipped by 3 bases and J by 9 bases; unmatched bases: 6. The CDR3: CASSSTGGYVEQFF. For the CDR3, the DNA is TGCGCCAGCAGCTCGACAGGGGGCTACGTTGAGCAGTTCTTC.

Ten or more counts support this clonotype. The chain joins TRBV2 to TRBJ1-1, with D unclear. Trimming cost V 8 bases and J 1 base, with 17 bases left between them. CDR1 and CDR2 from the germline V gene are SNHLY and FYNNEI. CDR3 length equals 15 residues. This CDR3 reads CASHREGGANTEAFF. DNA of the CDR3: TGTGCCAGCCACCGGGAGGGCGGAGCGAACACTGAAGCTTTCTTT.

This chain connects TRBV10-2 to TRBJ2-7, with 12 nucleotides matching TRBD2. The CDR3 runs to 20 residues. In germline, CDR1 is WSHSY, CDR2 SAAADI. Losses at the gene ends were 2 bases for V and 2 bases for J; bases not matched to a gene: 16. CDR3 DNA sequence: TGCGCCAGCAGTGAGCCGACTGGACTAGCGGGGACACTCTTTACCTACGAGCAGTACTTC. It is translated as CASSEPTGLAGTLFTYEQYF.

This clonotype was observed a single time. The chain couples TRBV10-3 to TRBJ1-5; D unclear. With 2 bases removed from V and 2 bases from J, the gap between germline ends came to 7 bases. CDR1 and CDR2 (germline): ENHRY, SYGVKD. The CDR3 sequence is 14 residues long. Written as DNA, the CDR3 is TGTGCCATCAGTGAGGGTGAGGGCAATCAGCCCCAGCATTTT. Its protein is CAISEGEGNQPQHF.

In this sample, this clonotype turned up many times. The CDR3: CAWKMGRTQYF. CDR3 coding DNA: TGTGCCTGGAAAATGGGCAGGACCCAGTACTTC. J is TRBJ2-5 and V is TRBV30; D unresolved. V lost 4 bases and J lost 7, with 10 bases in between. The CDR3 spans 11 residues. CDR1 is GTSNPN, CDR2 SVGIG, per germline (reference sequence).

Comments on this clonotype: Sequence at one end of the junction differs from germline and may be a read error. The CDR3 nucleotides are TGTGCTAGCAGCTTAGCGCCCTCAACCGGGACTAGCGGGAGGGCCTCTCTCCAGTTCTTC. The encoded protein is CASSLAPSTGTSGRASLQFF. The chain joins TRBV7-7 to TRBJ2-1; 16 nucleotides align to TRBD2. The CDR3 sequence is 20 residues long. Germline V gene data show CDR1 as SSHAT and CDR2 as FNYEAQ (reference sequence).

This clonotype has a count of ten or more. The chain couples TRBV6-2 or TRBV6-3 to TRBJ1-5; D uncertain. In germline, CDR1 is MNHEY, CDR2 SVGEGT. The CDR3 length is 19 residues. Trimming removed 5 bases at V and 1 base at J, with 24 bases between. The CDR3 sequence is CASSHKGPRQVPSNQPQHF. CDR3 coding DNA: TGTGCCAGCAGTCACAAGGGCCCCCGGCAGGTCCCGAGCAATCAGCCCCAGCATTTT.

The chain combines TRBV11-2 with TRBJ2-2, with TRBD1 identical over 7 bases. CDR1 SGHAT and CDR2 FQNNGV come from the germline V gene. The CDR3 totals 15 residues. V lost 1 base, J lost 4 bases, and 3 bases stayed unmatched. DNA for the CDR3: TGTGCCAGCAGCTTAGGACAGGGCTTCACCGGGGAGCTGTTTTTT. Its protein product is CASSLGQGFTGELFF.

This clonotype showed up just once. The CDR3 region has the DNA TGTGCCAGCAGCCCTCTTATACTGGGGAATGAGCAGTTCTTC. It codes for CASSPLILGNEQFF. This chain uses TRBV7-9 with TRBJ2-1, with D uncertain. Germline V gene sequence: CDR1 SEHNR, CDR2 FQNEAQ (reference sequence). Trimming took 5 bases from V and 7 from J, leaving 15 bases between them. The CDR3 is 14 amino acids.

This clonotype occurred many times. The J gene is TRBJ2-1, the V gene TRBV27; D ambiguous. This CDR3 comprises 17 residues. Looked up from germline, CDR1 is MNHEY and CDR2 is SMNVEV (reference sequence). V gave up 3 bases and J gave up 0 bases, with 15 bases separating them. The CDR3 loop reads CASSFTGDLPSYNEQFF. Here the CDR3 DNA reads TGTGCCAGCAGTTTCACCGGTGACCTACCCTCCTACAATGAGCAGTTCTTC.

This clonotype was seen many times. The rearrangement links TRBV28 to TRBJ2-3, with D possibly TRBD2 on 6 matching bases. With 8 bases removed from V and 0 bases from J, the gap between germline ends came to 15 bases. Looked up from germline, CDR1 is MDHEN and CDR2 is SYDVKM. This CDR3 comprises 15 residues. The DNA for the CDR3 is TGTGCCAGCCATTCCTGGAGGGAAAGCACAGATACGCAGTATTTT. Translation gives CASHSWRESTDTQYF.

There are many counts of this clonotype. The chain couples TRBV7-9 to TRBJ2-5; D uncertain. Germline V CDR1 and CDR2: SEHNR, FQNEAQ (reference sequence). The CDR3 is 12 amino acids. Trimming took 3 bases from V and 5 from J, leaving 7 bases between them. CDR3 DNA: TGTGCCAGCAGCTTGCTTGAGGAGACCCAGTACTTC. This encodes CASSLLEETQYF.

The V and J genes are TRBV2 and TRBJ1-5, with 10 bases identical to TRBD1. The CDR3 runs to 13 residues. In germline, CDR1 is SNHLY, CDR2 FYNNEI. J gave up 7 bases and V 11 bases, and 8 bases lay outside the gene matches. The CDR3 sequence: CACSGQGEQPQHF. The CDR3, as DNA: TGTGCCTGCTCAGGACAGGGGGAGCAGCCCCAGCATTTT.

This clonotype was seen at least ten times. The chain recombines TRBV12-3 or TRBV12-4 with TRBJ2-6, with D maybe TRBD2 (5 bases). The CDR3 spans 14 residues. V lost 6 bases and J lost 6, with 12 bases in between. CDR3 sequence: CASRGGFEANVLTF. CDR3 nucleotides: TGTGCCAGCAGAGGCGGGTTTGAGGCCAACGTCCTGACTTTC.

The table lists this clonotype with a few counts. The chain uses TRBV6-5 and TRBJ2-7; 9 nucleotides match TRBD2. Per germline, CDR1 MNHEY and CDR2 SVGAGI. Germline trimming cut 2 bases from V and 2 bases from J; bases unmatched to any gene: 10. The CDR3 spans 17 residues. CDR3 sequence reads: CASSYRSSGTITYEQYF. In nucleotides, the CDR3 is TGTGCCAGCAGTTACAGGTCTAGCGGGACAATCACCTACGAGCAGTACTTC.

This clonotype was seen only a few times. The chain employs TRBV10-3 and TRBJ2-3, with 11 bases fitting TRBD2. J was trimmed by 4 bases and V by 3 bases; bases with no gene match: 6. This CDR3 comprises 16 residues. CDR1 is ENHRY, CDR2 SYGVKD, per germline. Here the CDR3 reads CAISETLAGDADTQYF. As DNA, the CDR3 is TGTGCCATCAGTGAAACACTAGCGGGAGATGCAGATACGCAGTATTTT.

As regards this clonotype: A much bigger clone sits one base away, suggesting this may be a read error. The gene calls are TRBV29-1 and TRBJ1-1; 9 nucleotides match TRBD1. The CDR3 is 14 residues long. Germline CDR1 and CDR2: SQVTM and ANQGSEA. The CDR3 protein is CSAAGTGMNTETFF. The CDR3 region has the DNA TGCAGCGCCGCCGGGACAGGGATGAACACTGAAACTTTCTTT. Drawing the rest from reference TRBV29-1 and TRBJ1-1, the complete variable domain is SAVISQKPSRDICQRGTSLTIQCQVDSQVTMMFWYRQQPGQSLTLIATANQGSEATYESGFVIDKFPISRPNLTFSTLTVSNMSPEDSSIYLCSAAGTGMNTETFFGQGTRLTVV.

The V gene is TRBV29-1, the J gene TRBJ2-7; 7 nucleotides align to TRBD2. Looked up from germline, CDR1 is SQVTM and CDR2 is ANQGSEA. Losses at the gene ends were 6 bases for V and 3 bases for J; bases not matched to a gene: 5. CDR3 length: 12 amino acids. The CDR3 sequence: CSVAGLNYEQYF. Written as DNA, the CDR3 is TGCAGCGTAGCGGGACTCAACTACGAGCAGTACTTC.

In this sample, this clonotype turned up many times. This rearrangement joins TRBV3-1 to TRBJ2-1; TRBD2 agrees at 9 bases. Losses at the gene ends were 3 bases for V and 9 bases for J; bases not matched to a gene: 6. In germline, CDR1 is LGHDT, CDR2 YNNKEL (reference sequence). The CDR3 covers 14 residues. DNA for the CDR3: TGTGCCAGCAGCCAGAGACTAGCGGACCTTGAGCAGTTCTTC. Translated, it gives CASSQRLADLEQFF.

This clonotype showed up many times. This chain links TRBV28 with TRBJ2-7, with 9 bases that match TRBD2. The CDR3 contains 14 residues. CDR1 is MDHEN, CDR2 SYDVKM, per germline. Unmatched junction bases numbered 6, after V lost 6 bases and J lost 3 bases. CDR3 in amino acids: CASRPTSGSYEQYF. For the CDR3, the DNA is TGTGCCAGCAGACCGACTAGCGGAAGCTACGAGCAGTACTTC.